Presented here are 30 T cell receptor beta chains from one specimen sequenced in a study of T cells in Graves' hyperthyroidism and ophthalmopathy. Amplified regions were TCR beta CDR3 sequences from RNA transcripts. Initially, a first-round RT-PCR of the TCR CDR3 employed the HTBI primer set. TCRdb itself ran the multiplex PCR reads through MiXCR, one entry per CDR3 protein. The sample has about 530,000 distinct CDR3 sequences; 15% to 20% are singletons. The sample was blood. The receptor set was obtained from a woman between 18 and 30 years old with Graves' ophthalmopathy.

This clonotype has ten or more counts. The CDR3 loop reads CASSLLDRGNEQFF. In nucleotides, the CDR3 is TGTGCCAGCAGCTTATTGGACAGGGGTAATGAGCAGTTCTTC. The chain employs TRBV13 and TRBJ2-1, with TRBD1 matching 9 bases. J was trimmed by 7 bases and V by 2 bases; bases with no gene match: 3. The V gene's germline CDR1 is PRHDT and CDR2 FYEKMQ (reference sequence). The length of the CDR3 is 14 residues.

V and J are TRBV11-2 and TRBJ1-6; the match to TRBD1 covers 7 bases. V was clipped by 5 bases and J by 5 bases; unmatched bases: 6. Germline V lookup: CDR1 SGHAT, CDR2 FQNNGV. There are 15 residues in the CDR3. The CDR3, as DNA: TGTGCCAGCAGCGGGGGGACAGAAAATAATTCACCCCTCCACTTT. Its translation: CASSGGTENNSPLHF.

Many counts were recorded for this clonotype. The CDR3 DNA reads as TGTGCCAGCAGCTTGGTAGAAGACAACGCCTACGAGCAGTACTTC. Protein product: CASSLVEDNAYEQYF. V is TRBV11-2 and J is TRBJ2-7, with D unresolved. Germline V gene sequence: CDR1 SGHAT, CDR2 FQNNGV. This CDR3 is 15 amino acids long. V was clipped by 3 bases and J by 2 bases, with 14 bases between them.

This clonotype came up a few times. This may arise from a read error, as a much more abundant clone is one base away. This chain uses TRBV6-1 with TRBJ2-7; the D is unclear. Germline CDR1 MNHNS, CDR2 SASEGT. This CDR3 is built from 12 residues. CDR3 in DNA: TGTGCCAGCAGGGGCAGTTCCTACGAGCGGTACTTC. Amino acids: CASRGSSYERYF.

This clonotype occurred a few times. The chain is built from TRBV7-2 and TRBJ2-3; 11 bases agree with TRBD2. V lost 1 base, J lost 4 bases, and 7 bases stayed unmatched. CDR3 length: 17 amino acids. CDR1 is SGHTA and CDR2 is FQGNSA in the germline V gene. CDR3 nucleotides: TGTGCCAGCAGCTTAGTTGGTAGCGGGGGGGGGCCAGATACGCAGTATTTT. Residues: CASSLVGSGGGPDTQYF.

This clonotype showed up many times. This sequence joins TRBV3-1 and TRBJ2-7; D is perhaps TRBD1 or TRBD2 (5 bases each). Germline assignment: CDR1 LGHDT and CDR2 YNNKEL (reference sequence). The CDR3 covers 15 residues. The V end was cut by 0 bases, the J end by 2 bases, with 11 bases between. The CDR3 is CASSQDPGAAYEQYF. Here the CDR3 DNA reads TGTGCCAGCAGCCAAGATCCCGGGGCTGCCTACGAGCAGTACTTC.

This clonotype was seen many times. The chain links TRBV20-1 to TRBJ2-1; 10 bases are a match to TRBD2. The CDR3 length is 15 residues. Trimming took 0 bases from V and 9 from J; bases not matched to a gene: 8. The germline gives CDR1 DFQATT, CDR2 SNEGSKA (reference sequence). CDR3 region: CSARDILAGVSEQFF. CDR3 nucleotide sequence: TGCAGTGCTAGAGATATCCTAGCGGGAGTGAGTGAGCAGTTCTTC.

This clonotype was counted at least ten times. This chain uses TRBV28 with TRBJ1-2, with D possibly matching TRBD1 (6 bases). Germline CDR1 is MDHEN and CDR2 is SYDVKM. V was clipped by 5 bases and J by 8 bases, with 18 bases between them. The CDR3 has 14 amino acids. The CDR3 coding sequence is TGTGCCAGCAGTCCTCAGGGGCTACCGGGGGGCTACACCTTC. It specifies CASSPQGLPGGYTF.

The sample holds a few counts of this clonotype. The chain's CDR3 is CASSPGLARYTQYF. CDR3 in DNA: TGTGCCAGCAGCCCGGGACTAGCGAGGTATACGCAGTATTTT. The chain employs TRBV7-2 and TRBJ2-3; 10 bases align to TRBD2. J lost 7 bases, V lost 5 bases, and 6 bases had no gene match. Germline CDR1 is SGHTA and CDR2 is FQGNSA. This CDR3 has 14 residues.

The chain carries TRBV5-6 and TRBJ1-5; D might be TRBD1 (5 bases). Per germline, CDR1 SGHDT and CDR2 YYEEEE. The V and J ends lost 5 bases and 0 bases respectively, with 12 bases between them. This CDR3 is 15 amino acids long. As DNA, the CDR3 is TGTGCCAGCAGTTTTACAGGATTTAGCAATCAGCCCCAGCATTTT. Translation: CASSFTGFSNQPQHF.

This clonotype was detected many times. This sequence joins TRBV7-9 and TRBJ2-1, with D unresolved. Germline CDR1 reads SEHNR; CDR2 reads FQNEAQ (reference sequence). This CDR3 contains 14 residues. With 5 bases removed from V and 5 bases from J, the gap between germline ends came to 13 bases. CDR3 DNA sequence: TGTGCCAGCAGCAATCAGGATCAACACAATGAGCAGTTCTTC. Its translation is CASSNQDQHNEQFF.

This chain links TRBV4-1 with TRBJ2-7; 8 bases align to TRBD2. Losses at the gene ends were 1 base for V and 4 bases for J; bases not matched to a gene: 21. The length of the CDR3 is 20 residues. Germline CDR1 MGHRA, CDR2 YSYEKL. CDR3: CASSQVPATVMSGRGYEQYF. In DNA form, the CDR3 reads TGCGCCAGCAGCCAAGTTCCAGCGACGGTGATGAGCGGGAGAGGTTACGAGCAGTACTTC.

The sample holds a few counts of this clonotype. V is TRBV6-1 and J is TRBJ2-1, with no clear D. V was cut by 3 bases and J by 4 bases, with 10 bases left in between. The CDR3 is made up of 14 amino acids. CDR1 is MNHNS and CDR2 is SASEGT in the germline V gene. Here the CDR3 reads CASSEMTRYNEQFF. The CDR3 DNA reads TGTGCCAGCAGTGAGATGACTCGATACAATGAGCAGTTCTTC.

The chain couples TRBV10-3 to TRBJ1-6; D is uncertain. CDR3 length equals 16 residues. Trimming shortened V by 3 bases and J by 0 bases, and 9 bases separated the two germline ends. Per the germline V gene, CDR1 is ENHRY and CDR2 is SYGVKD. Written as DNA, the CDR3 is TGTGCCATCAGTGAAGACCAAGGCTCCTATAATTCACCCCTCCACTTT. Protein sequence: CAISEDQGSYNSPLHF.

In its sample, this clonotype was seen many times. The chain recombines TRBV7-2 with TRBJ1-1; D perhaps matches TRBD1 (5 bases). The germline gives CDR1 SGHTA, CDR2 FQGNSA. The V and J ends lost 0 bases and 5 bases respectively, with 13 bases between them. This CDR3 comprises 15 residues. The CDR3 region has the DNA TGTGCCAGCAGCTTAGCGATGGGGGGTTCAACTGAAGCTTTCTTT. Its translation: CASSLAMGGSTEAFF.

This clonotype was observed many times. The V call is TRBV7-8, the J call TRBJ2-3; D ambiguous. The germline V gene encodes CDR1 SGHVS and CDR2 FQNEAQ. The ends were cut back, 3 bases at V and 4 bases at J, with 5 bases in the middle. The CDR3 has 12 residues. The CDR3 DNA sequence: TGTGCCAGCAGCTTCGCAGCAGATACGCAGTATTTT. Its protein is CASSFAADTQYF.

This clonotype was observed many times. The chain is built from TRBV11-2 and TRBJ2-7, with 9 bases that match TRBD1. From germline, CDR1 is SGHAT and CDR2 FQNNGV. CDR3 length: 14 amino acids. With 1 base clipped from V and 5 bases from J, the junction kept 3 bases outside the gene matches. CDR3 protein: CASSLGQGDNEQYF. CDR3 DNA: TGTGCCAGCAGCTTAGGACAGGGGGACAACGAGCAGTACTTC.

The gene calls are TRBV19 and TRBJ1-1, with D perhaps matching TRBD1 (6 bases). The CDR3 has 15 residues. V gave up 7 bases and J gave up 1 base, with 16 bases separating them. The germline V gene encodes CDR1 LNHDA and CDR2 SQIVND (reference sequence). The CDR3 DNA follows: TGTGCCAGTACTCCGGGACACCTGGCGAACACTGAAGCTTTCTTT. Amino acid sequence: CASTPGHLANTEAFF.

In this sample, this clonotype turned up many times. The chain is built from TRBV28 and TRBJ2-1; D might be TRBD1 (5 bases). Germline V gene sequence: CDR1 MDHEN, CDR2 SYDVKM. CDR3 length equals 13 residues. The V and J ends lost 4 bases and 6 bases respectively, with 10 bases between them. CDR3 in amino acids: CASSSSQGNEQFF. CDR3 coding DNA: TGTGCCAGCAGTTCTTCTCAGGGCAATGAGCAGTTCTTC.

This clonotype was seen ten or more times. The CDR3 sequence is CASSLDRTQYF. The CDR3 DNA follows: TGTGCCAGCAGCCTCGACAGGACGCAGTATTTT. This rearrangement joins TRBV3-1 to TRBJ2-3, with TRBD1 as a possible D gene (6 bases). Per the germline V gene, CDR1 is LGHDT and CDR2 is YNNKEL (reference sequence). Between the trimmed V and J ends, which lost 4 bases and 9 bases, there was a span of 8 bases. The CDR3 totals 11 residues.

This clonotype was observed a handful of times. V gene TRBV20-1 combines with J gene TRBJ1-3; unclear D gene. Germline CDR1 is DFQATT and CDR2 is SNEGSKA (reference sequence). V lost 6 bases to trimming and J lost 4 bases, with 19 bases between them. The length of the CDR3 is 15 residues. CDR3 in amino acids: CSADGVGALGNTIYF. Written as DNA, the CDR3 is TGCAGTGCCGACGGGGTGGGAGCTCTGGGAAACACCATATATTTT.

This clonotype appeared many times. This chain joins TRBV11-2 and TRBJ2-3; D not resolved. CDR3 length: 15 residues. Per germline, CDR1 SGHAT and CDR2 FQNNGV. V was trimmed by 2 bases and J by 6 bases, leaving 15 bases between them. The CDR3 DNA is TGTGCCAGCAGCTTATACCCTACTCAGACCGATACGCAGTATTTT. It yields the protein CASSLYPTQTDTQYF.

This clonotype was observed a few times. V gene TRBV29-1 combines with J gene TRBJ1-2, with no clear D. V lost 0 bases and J 4 bases, leaving 15 bases between the germline ends. Per germline, CDR1 SQVTM and CDR2 ANQGSEA. CDR3 length equals 15 residues. The CDR3 loop is CSVEDRAGGLYGYTF. The DNA of the CDR3 is TGCAGCGTTGAAGATCGGGCAGGAGGACTCTATGGCTACACCTTC.

The chain uses TRBV28 and TRBJ1-1; D is undetermined. This CDR3 contains 14 residues. The V end was cut by 5 bases, the J end by 1 base, with 11 bases between. Looked up from germline, CDR1 is MDHEN and CDR2 is SYDVKM. The CDR3 DNA is TGTGCCAGCAGTCCCCTCACACAGAACACTGAAGCTTTCTTT. This sequence encodes CASSPLTQNTEAFF.

This clonotype was detected ten times or more. This sequence joins TRBV20-1 and TRBJ1-1; D is perhaps TRBD1 (5 bases). This CDR3 has 12 residues. CDR1 is DFQATT, CDR2 SNEGSKA, per germline (reference sequence). V was pared by 1 base and J by 6 bases, with 9 bases between. CDR3 DNA: TGCAGTGCTAGAGGCCAGGGCCCTGAAGCTTTCTTT. It specifies CSARGQGPEAFF.

In its sample, this clonotype was seen many times. The V call is TRBV12-3 or TRBV12-4, the J call TRBJ1-2, with D hard to call. V lost 3 bases, J lost 4 bases, and 18 bases lay in between. This CDR3 comprises 16 residues. The CDR3 sequence is CASSLNGQPRSYGYTF. As DNA, the CDR3 is TGTGCCAGCAGTTTGAACGGTCAACCGAGATCCTATGGCTACACCTTC.

This clonotype came up many times. At one end the junction does not follow the germline gene, possibly because of a read error. This sequence joins TRBV4-3 and TRBJ1-1; maybe TRBD1 (5 bases). The CDR3 consists of 14 residues. CDR1 is LGHNA and CDR2 is YSLEER in the germline V gene. Here the CDR3 reads CASSQGVGNTEAFF. In DNA form, the CDR3 reads TGTGCCAGCTCTCAGGGCGTGGGGAACACTGAAGCTTTCTTT.

V gene TRBV27 combines with J gene TRBJ2-3, with TRBD2 identical over 7 bases. The J segment lost 2 bases and the V segment lost 1 base, leaving 6 bases of the junction unmatched. This CDR3 spans 16 amino acids. Per germline, CDR1 MNHEY and CDR2 SMNVEV (reference sequence). CDR3 bases: TGTGCCAGCAGTTTATATCCAGCGGGGATCACAGATACGCAGTATTTT. Translated, it gives CASSLYPAGITDTQYF.

The V and J genes are TRBV20-1 and TRBJ2-6, with TRBD2 matching over 7 bases. The CDR3 is 16 residues long. V trimming: 3 bases; J trimming: 4 bases; junction bases outside the gene matches: 9. Germline lookup yields CDR1 DFQATT and CDR2 SNEGSKA (reference sequence). The chain's CDR3 is CSASRGEGLGANVLTF. The CDR3 DNA reads TGCAGTGCTAGCCGGGGGGAGGGCCTCGGGGCCAACGTCCTGACTTTC.

Only a few counts were recorded for this clonotype. CDR3 sequence: CASSLRGVQETQYF. The CDR3, as DNA: TGTGCCAGCAGCTTACGTGGGGTCCAAGAGACCCAGTACTTC. This chain links TRBV7-9 with TRBJ2-5; D is ambiguous. This CDR3 region has 14 residues. Trimming removed 2 bases from V and 1 base from J, with 8 bases in between. Germline loops: CDR1 SEHNR, CDR2 FQNEAQ (reference sequence). Variable domain in full (rest from reference TRBV7-9 and TRBJ2-5): DTGVSQNPRHKITKRGQNVTFRCDPISEHNRLYWYRQTLGQGPEFLTYFQNEAQLEKSRLLSDRFSAERPKGSFSTLEIQRTEQGDSAMYLCASSLRGVQETQYFGPGTRLLVL.